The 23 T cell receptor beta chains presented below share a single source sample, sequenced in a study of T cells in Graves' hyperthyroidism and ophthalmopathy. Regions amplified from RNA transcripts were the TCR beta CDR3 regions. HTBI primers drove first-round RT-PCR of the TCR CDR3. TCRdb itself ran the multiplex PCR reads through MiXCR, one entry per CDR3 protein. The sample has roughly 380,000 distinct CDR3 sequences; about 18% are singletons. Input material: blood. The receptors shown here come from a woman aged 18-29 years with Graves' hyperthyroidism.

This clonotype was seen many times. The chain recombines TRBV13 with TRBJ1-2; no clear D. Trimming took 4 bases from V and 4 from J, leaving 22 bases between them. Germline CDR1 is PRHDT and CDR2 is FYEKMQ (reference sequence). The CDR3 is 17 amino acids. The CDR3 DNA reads TGTGCCAGCAGCTCCGAGTACCAAAGGTATATGGGCTATGGCTACACCTTC. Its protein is CASSSEYQRYMGYGYTF.

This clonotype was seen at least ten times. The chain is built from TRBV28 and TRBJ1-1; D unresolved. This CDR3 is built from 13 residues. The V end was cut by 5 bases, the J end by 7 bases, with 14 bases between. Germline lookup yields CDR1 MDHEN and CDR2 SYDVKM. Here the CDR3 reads CASSPPPSFEAFF. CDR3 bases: TGTGCCAGCAGTCCCCCTCCGTCCTTTGAAGCTTTCTTT.

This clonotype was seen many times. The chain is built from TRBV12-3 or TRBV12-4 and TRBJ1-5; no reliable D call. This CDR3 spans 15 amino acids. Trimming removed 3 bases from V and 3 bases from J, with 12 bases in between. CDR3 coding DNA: TGTGCCAGCAGTTTGTACCGTGGGGACAATCAGCCCCAGCATTTT. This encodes CASSLYRGDNQPQHF.

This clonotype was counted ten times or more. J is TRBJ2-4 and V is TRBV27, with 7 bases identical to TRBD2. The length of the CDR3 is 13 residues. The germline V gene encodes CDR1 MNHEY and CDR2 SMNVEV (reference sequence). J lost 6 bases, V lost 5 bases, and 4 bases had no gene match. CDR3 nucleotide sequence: TGTGCCAGCAGTCTGGGAGGGGTAAACATTCAGTACTTC. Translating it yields CASSLGGVNIQYF.

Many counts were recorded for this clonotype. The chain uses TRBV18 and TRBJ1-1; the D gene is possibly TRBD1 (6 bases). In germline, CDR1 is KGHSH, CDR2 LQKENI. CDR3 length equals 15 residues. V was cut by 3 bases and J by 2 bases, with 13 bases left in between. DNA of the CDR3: TGTGCCAGCTCACCGCCAAGGACAGAAAACACTGAAGCTTTCTTT. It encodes CASSPPRTENTEAFF.

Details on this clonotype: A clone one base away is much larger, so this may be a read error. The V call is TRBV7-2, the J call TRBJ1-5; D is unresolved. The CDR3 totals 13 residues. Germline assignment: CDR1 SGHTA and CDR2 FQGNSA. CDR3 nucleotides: TGTGCCAGCAGCTTAGTCGTGGATCAGCCCCTGCATTTT. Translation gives CASSLVVDQPLHF.

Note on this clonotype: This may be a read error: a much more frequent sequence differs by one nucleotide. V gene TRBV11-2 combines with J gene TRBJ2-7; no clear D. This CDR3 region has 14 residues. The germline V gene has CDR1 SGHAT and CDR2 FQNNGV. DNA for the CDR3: TGTGCCAGCAGCTTAGCGCGGCAGACCTACGGGCAGTACTTC. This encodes CASSLARQTYGQYF.

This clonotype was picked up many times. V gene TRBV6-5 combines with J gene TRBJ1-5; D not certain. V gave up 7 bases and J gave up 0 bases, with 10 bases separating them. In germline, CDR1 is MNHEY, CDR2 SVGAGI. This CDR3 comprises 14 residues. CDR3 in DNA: TGTGCCAGCATGGGGAGTTATAGCAATCAGCCCCAGCATTTT. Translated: CASMGSYSNQPQHF.

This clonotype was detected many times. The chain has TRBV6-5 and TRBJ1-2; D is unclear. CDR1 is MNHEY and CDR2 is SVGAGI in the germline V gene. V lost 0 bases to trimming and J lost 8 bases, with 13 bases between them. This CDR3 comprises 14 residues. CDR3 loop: CASSYSNLRLGYTF. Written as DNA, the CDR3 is TGTGCCAGCAGTTACTCGAATCTCAGGCTCGGCTACACCTTC.

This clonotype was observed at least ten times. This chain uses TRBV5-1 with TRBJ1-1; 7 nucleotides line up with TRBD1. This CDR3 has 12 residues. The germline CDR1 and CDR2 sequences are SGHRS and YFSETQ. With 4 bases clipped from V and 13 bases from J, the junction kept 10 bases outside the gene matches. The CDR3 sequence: CASSRLTGEGFF. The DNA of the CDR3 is TGCGCCAGCAGCCGGCTAACAGGGGAGGGTTTCTTT. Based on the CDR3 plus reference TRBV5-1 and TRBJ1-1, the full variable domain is KAGVTQTPRYLIKTRGQQVTLSCSPISGHRSVSWYQQTPGQGLQFLFEYFSETQRNKGNFPGRFSGRQFSNSRSEMNVSTLELGDSALYLCASSRLTGEGFFGQGTRLTVV.

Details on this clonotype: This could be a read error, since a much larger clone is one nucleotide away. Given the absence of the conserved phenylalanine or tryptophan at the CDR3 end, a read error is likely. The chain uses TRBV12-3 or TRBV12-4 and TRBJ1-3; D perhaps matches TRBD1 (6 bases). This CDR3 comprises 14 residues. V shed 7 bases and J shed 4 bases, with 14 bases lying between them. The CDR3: CASIEGGAGNTIYY. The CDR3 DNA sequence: TGTGCCAGCATCGAAGGGGGTGCGGGAAACACCATATATTAT.

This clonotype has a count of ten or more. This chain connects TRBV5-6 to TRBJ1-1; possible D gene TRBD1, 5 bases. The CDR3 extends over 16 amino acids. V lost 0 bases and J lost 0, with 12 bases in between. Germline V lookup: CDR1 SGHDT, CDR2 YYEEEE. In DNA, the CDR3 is TGTGCCAGCAGCTTGGGCCCGGACACCATGAACACTGAAGCTTTCTTT. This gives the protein CASSLGPDTMNTEAFF.

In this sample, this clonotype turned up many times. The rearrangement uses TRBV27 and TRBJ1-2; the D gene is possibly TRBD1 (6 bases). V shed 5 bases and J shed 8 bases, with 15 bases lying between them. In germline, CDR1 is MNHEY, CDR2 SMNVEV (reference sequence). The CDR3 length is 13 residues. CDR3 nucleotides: TGTGCCAGCAGTCAGGCCCCAGGGGAGGGCTACACCTTC. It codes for CASSQAPGEGYTF.

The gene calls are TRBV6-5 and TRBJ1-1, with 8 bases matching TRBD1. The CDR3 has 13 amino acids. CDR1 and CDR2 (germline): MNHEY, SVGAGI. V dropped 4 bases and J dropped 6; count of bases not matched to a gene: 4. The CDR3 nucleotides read TGTGCCAGCAGTTTTGACAGGGGCGCTGAAGCTTTCTTT. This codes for CASSFDRGAEAFF.

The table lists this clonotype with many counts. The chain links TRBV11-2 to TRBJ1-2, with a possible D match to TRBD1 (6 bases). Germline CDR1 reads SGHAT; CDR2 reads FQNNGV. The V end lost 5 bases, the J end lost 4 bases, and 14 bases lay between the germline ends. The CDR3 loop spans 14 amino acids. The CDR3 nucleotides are TGTGCCAGCAGCCTAGGGGGGAGCAGCTATGGCTACACCTTC. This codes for CASSLGGSSYGYTF.

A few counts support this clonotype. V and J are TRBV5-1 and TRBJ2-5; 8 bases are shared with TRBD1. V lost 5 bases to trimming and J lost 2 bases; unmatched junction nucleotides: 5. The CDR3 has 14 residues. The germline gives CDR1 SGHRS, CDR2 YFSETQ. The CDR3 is CASRSWDRQETQYF. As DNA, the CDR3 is TGCGCCAGCAGAAGCTGGGACAGGCAAGAGACCCAGTACTTC. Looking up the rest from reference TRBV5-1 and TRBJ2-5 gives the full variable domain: KAGVTQTPRYLIKTRGQQVTLSCSPISGHRSVSWYQQTPGQGLQFLFEYFSETQRNKGNFPGRFSGRQFSNSRSEMNVSTLELGDSALYLCASRSWDRQETQYFGPGTRLLVL.

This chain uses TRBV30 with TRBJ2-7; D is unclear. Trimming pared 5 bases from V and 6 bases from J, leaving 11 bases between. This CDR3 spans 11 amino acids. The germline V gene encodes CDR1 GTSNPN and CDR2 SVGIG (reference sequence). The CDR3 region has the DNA TGTGCCTGGGTTAGAAGAAGCGAGCAGTACTTC. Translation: CAWVRRSEQYF.

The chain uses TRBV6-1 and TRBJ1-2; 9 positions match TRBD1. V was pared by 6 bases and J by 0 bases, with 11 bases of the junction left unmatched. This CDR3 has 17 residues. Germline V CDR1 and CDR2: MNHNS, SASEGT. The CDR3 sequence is CASSRAGTGPSNYGYTF. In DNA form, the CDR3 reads TGTGCCAGCAGCCGGGCCGGGACAGGGCCGTCTAACTATGGCTACACCTTC.

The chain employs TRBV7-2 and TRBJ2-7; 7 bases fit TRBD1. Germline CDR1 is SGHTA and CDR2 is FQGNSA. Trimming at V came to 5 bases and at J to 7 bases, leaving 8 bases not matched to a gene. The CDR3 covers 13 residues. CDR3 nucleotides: TGTGCCAGCAGCGACGGGACAGTTACTGAGCAGTACTTC. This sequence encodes CASSDGTVTEQYF.

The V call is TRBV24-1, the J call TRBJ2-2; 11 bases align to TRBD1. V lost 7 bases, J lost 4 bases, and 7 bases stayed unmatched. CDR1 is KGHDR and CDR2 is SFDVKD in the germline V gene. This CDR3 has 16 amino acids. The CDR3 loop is CATRDTGQGGTGELFF. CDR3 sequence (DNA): TGTGCCACCAGAGACACGGGACAGGGGGGCACCGGGGAGCTGTTTTTT.

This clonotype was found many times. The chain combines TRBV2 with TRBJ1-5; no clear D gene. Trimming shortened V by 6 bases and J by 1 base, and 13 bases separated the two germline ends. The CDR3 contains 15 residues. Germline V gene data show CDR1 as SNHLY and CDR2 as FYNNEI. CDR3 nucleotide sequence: TGTGCCAGCAGAGAGACCCTGGGAAGCAATCAGCCCCAGCATTTT. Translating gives CASRETLGSNQPQHF.

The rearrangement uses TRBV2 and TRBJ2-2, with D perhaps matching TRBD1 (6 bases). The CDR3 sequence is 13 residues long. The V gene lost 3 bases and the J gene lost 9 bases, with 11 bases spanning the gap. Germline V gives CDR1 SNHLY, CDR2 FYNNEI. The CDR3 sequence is CASSERGRRELFF. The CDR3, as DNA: TGTGCCAGCAGTGAGAGGGGGAGAAGGGAGCTGTTTTTT. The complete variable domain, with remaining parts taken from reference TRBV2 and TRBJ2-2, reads EPEVTQTPSHQVTQMGQEVILRCVPISNHLYFYWYRQILGQKVEFLVSFYNNEISEKSEIFDDQFSVERPDGSNFTLKIRSTKLEDSAMYFCASSERGRRELFFGEGSRLTVL.

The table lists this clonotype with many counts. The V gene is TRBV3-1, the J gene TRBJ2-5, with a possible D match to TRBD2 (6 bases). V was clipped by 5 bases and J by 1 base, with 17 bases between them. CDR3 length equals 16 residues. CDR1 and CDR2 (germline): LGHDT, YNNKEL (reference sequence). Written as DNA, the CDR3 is TGTGCCAGCAGCTCCCAGCGACTAGGCACCCAAGAGACCCAGTACTTC. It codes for CASSSQRLGTQETQYF.